This entry is about one T cell receptor beta chain. This clone was observed a single time. It lacks a known antigen. No base-level quality is on record; no much larger clone is a single base apart. The data were taken from a study of cytomegalovirus exposure and HLA in healthy donors (dated by TCRdb to between 2016 and 2019). A note on the overall study: The 670 or so repertoires of the first cohort and the approximately 110 validation repertoires were produced on the same platform, according to a later analysis. The study was designed to test whether signatures of past pathogen exposure could be identified by cataloging public T cell receptors. Along with the approximately 670-subject first cohort, a separate validation cohort of 120 different subjects was used. To predict cytomegalovirus infection status, the study combined high-throughput TCR immunosequencing, statistical association of individual TCRs with disease status, and machine learning. What the study reported, not specific to this receptor: The study gave a list of more than 150 TCR beta chains associated with cytomegalovirus. A few of the identified cytomegalovirus-associated TCR beta chains were confirmed in vitro to be specific for cytomegalovirus antigens. Most TCR sequences were observed very rarely across donors, whereas some public TCRs were present in many individuals. Of the cluster scores, 85% to 95% were above 0 in a later analysis, which found that TCRs clustered in the first cohort also tended to co-occur in the 120 validation repertoires. The classifier was reported to diagnose cytomegalovirus status with high specificity and sensitivity in both the original and validation cohorts. All 110 or so repertoires were used to score co-occurrence in the validation cohort in a later analysis, because that analysis had no HLA typing for the cohort. The authors suggested that the approach could potentially be extended to other disease states and immunological phenotypes.

The library came from the immunoSEQ multiplex PCR assay. In the authors' own workflow: A statistical classification framework was built to diagnose cytomegalovirus status from the catalog of TCR beta chain sequences. Drawn from immuneACCESS, this table holds only the in-frame rearrangements with V and J called that TCRdb kept. Clones are partly lost; checked studies trace under half to an unresolved V gene and leave the rest unexplained. V, J and clone size were drawn from that table, and D and trimming were deduced from the DNA. The sample table lists 180,000 or so clones, 86% of them with a count of one. Of the sample, roughly 7% is held by the ten largest clones. V is pared back by 6 bases and J by 3 bases, with 14 bases lying between the germline termini. The CDR1 and CDR2 encoded by the germline V gene (reference sequence) are MNHEY and SMNVEV. Taken from cysteine to phenylalanine, the CDR3 has 14 residues. Here the CDR3 DNA is all that survives: 42 bases in frame from base 1.

The donors belonged to the validation cohort of roughly 120 subjects, which was separate from the roughly 670-subject first cohort. The V gene is TRBV27 and the J gene is TRBJ1-2, with the D gene uncertain. The sequence was collected from a young man in good health and CMV-seropositive. Sequenced material: PBMCs. The DNA sequence is given as TGTGCCAGCAGCCCTGGGAATCGATACTATGGCTACACCTTC. Translated, this gives CASSPGNRYYGYTF.